This T cell receptor beta chain was recorded in a study of technical replicates of blood from a few donors. The protocol was immunoSEQ multiplex PCR, while the TCRdb copy is restricted to in-frame clones and leaves out a portion. The sample lists more than 65,000 clones; 91% were seen once. After removal of 1 base from V and 7 bases from J, the junction contained 19 bases not matched to a gene. This CDR3 comprises 21 residues. Germline CDR1 and CDR2: LGHNT and FRNRAP. This clonotype was obtained from a human donor in good health. Some clones in this sample may be carry-over from other donors' samples. This chain connects TRBV12-5 to TRBJ1-6; 10 bases fit TRBD1. Sequences were obtained from T cells isolated from PBMCs. CDR3: CASGLEYTGTGVRQTNSPLHF. The CDR3, as DNA: TGTGCTAGTGGTTTGGAATATACCGGGACAGGGGTTCGACAGACAAATTCACCCCTCCACTTT.